Presented here are 7 T cell receptor beta chains from one specimen sequenced in a study of shared clonotypes between healthy human individuals. Assay used: immunoSEQ multiplex PCR; TCRdb lists only in-frame clones, some missing. The sample has 1,500,000 or so clones; approximately 98.5% are singletons. Sequencing was carried out using naive CD4+ T cells sorted from blood. Subset noted: CD45RA+ positively selected. The receptors stem from a man aged 30-40 years in good health.

This sequence joins TRBV6-1 and TRBJ2-1; D gene uncertain. Looked up from germline, CDR1 is MNHNS and CDR2 is SASEGT. V shed 8 bases and J shed 5 bases, with 19 bases lying between them. The CDR3 runs 15 residues. The CDR3 is CASAEVGIWDNEQFF. DNA for the CDR3: TGTGCCAGCGCCGAGGTTGGCATCTGGGACAATGAGCAGTTCTTC.

The chain is built from TRBV6-1 and TRBJ2-1, with 12 bases identical to TRBD2. The CDR3 loop spans 15 amino acids. Germline-derived CDR1 and CDR2 are MNHNS and SASEGT. With V trimmed by 7 bases and J by 5 bases, 6 bases remained unmatched. CDR3 sequence reads: CASNLAGGLNNEQFF. CDR3 in DNA: TGTGCCAGCAATCTAGCGGGAGGGCTAAACAATGAGCAGTTCTTC.

The J gene is TRBJ2-7, the V gene TRBV21-1; the table names TRBD1, a call not compared with the DNA. TRBV21-1 is designated a pseudogene. The CDR3 covers 11 residues. CDR3: CASKGQPKQYF. The CDR3 DNA follows: TGTGCCAGCAAGGGACAGCCAAAGCAGTACTTC.

CDR3 in DNA: TGTGCCAGTACAGTCGGGGGTACCTACGAGCAGTACTTC. The encoded protein is CASTVGGTYEQYF. V is TRBV5-4 and J is TRBJ2-7, with D perhaps matching TRBD2 (6 bases). The germline gives CDR1 SGHNT, CDR2 YYREEE (reference sequence). The CDR3 sequence is 13 residues long. Trimming took off 8 bases at V and 2 bases at J, with 14 bases between the two ends.

The sample holds one count of this clone. The chain has TRBV28 and TRBJ1-1, with 7 bases aligning to TRBD1. With 2 bases clipped from V and 6 bases from J, the junction kept 9 bases outside the gene matches. CDR1 and CDR2 (germline): MDHEN, SYDVKM. The CDR3 has 15 amino acids. The CDR3 loop is CASSLGGQGDAEAFF. In nucleotides, the CDR3 is TGTGCCAGCAGTTTAGGGGGGCAGGGGGACGCTGAAGCTTTCTTT.

The rearrangement joins TRBV28 to TRBJ2-7; D is possibly TRBD1 (8 bases). Trimming cost V 7 bases and J 3 bases, with 16 bases left between them. The CDR3 spans 14 residues. Germline assignment: CDR1 MDHEN and CDR2 SYDVKM. CDR3 region: CASITGGGGYEQYF. The CDR3 DNA sequence: TGTGCCAGCATCACAGGGGGGGGAGGCTACGAGCAGTACTTC.

The V and J genes are TRBV7-2 and TRBJ2-1, with 10 bases lining up with TRBD2. This CDR3 comprises 17 residues. CDR1 and CDR2 from the germline V gene are SGHTA and FQGNSA. With 3 bases clipped from V and 3 bases from J, the junction kept 8 bases outside the gene matches. The CDR3 DNA reads as TGTGCCAGCAGCTTTTCTAGCGGGAGTTACCTCTACAATGAGCAGTTCTTC. This encodes CASSFSSGSYLYNEQFF.